One sample yielded the 27 T cell receptor beta chains listed below, sequenced in a study of blood T cells in healthy people across ages. Next came a second PCR, run for 7 to 11 cycles, which used a sample-barcoded 5' primer along with a J-beta primer mix. TCRdb used MiXCR to reprocess the 5' RACE reads, holding one entry per CDR3 protein. Here the sample spans 850,000 or so distinct CDR3 sequences, 29% being singletons. Specimen: blood. The receptors originated from a woman older than 75 in good health.

The V call is TRBV5-1, the J call TRBJ1-4, with D hard to call. V was shortened by 0 bases and J by 2 bases, with 8 bases between the two germline ends. The CDR3 is made up of 15 amino acids. Per the germline V gene, CDR1 is SGHRS and CDR2 is YFSETQ. The CDR3, as DNA: TGCGCCAGCAGCTTGGGGTTTTCGACTAATGAAAAACTGTTTTTT. As protein: CASSLGFSTNEKLFF.

In its sample, this clonotype was seen a few times. This chain joins TRBV6-2 or TRBV6-3 and TRBJ2-7; 9 positions match TRBD1. This CDR3 spans 15 amino acids. V lost 2 bases to trimming and J lost 2 bases; unmatched junction nucleotides: 4. The germline gives CDR1 MNHEY, CDR2 SVGEGT. The CDR3 sequence: CASSYGTGSPYEQYF. The DNA of the CDR3 is TGTGCCAGCAGTTACGGGACAGGGAGTCCCTACGAGCAGTACTTC.

Many counts were recorded for this clonotype. The chain joins TRBV6-5 to TRBJ2-5, with D possibly being TRBD1 (6 bases). Germline V gene sequence: CDR1 MNHEY, CDR2 SVGAGI. The CDR3 loop spans 15 amino acids. Trimming took off 4 bases at V and 2 bases at J, with 14 bases between the two ends. The CDR3 region is CASSSPGHRQETQYF. CDR3 DNA sequence: TGTGCCAGCAGTTCTCCGGGACACAGACAAGAGACCCAGTACTTC.

This clonotype showed up just a few times. Given a much more abundant clone one base away, this may be a read error. The chain is built from TRBV15 and TRBJ2-7; D call uncertain. The V gene lost 0 bases and the J gene lost 7 bases, with 13 bases spanning the gap. The germline V gene has CDR1 LNHNV and CDR2 YYDKDF (reference sequence). This CDR3 has 14 residues. CDR3 DNA: TGTGCCACCAGCAGAGATTACCAAAACAATGAGCAGTACTTC. This encodes CATSRDYQNNEQYF.

This clonotype was detected ten times or more. In nucleotides, the CDR3 is TGTGCCAGCAGCTCACAGGGAGGTGAGCAGTTCTTC. Protein product: CASSSQGGEQFF. The rearrangement joins TRBV7-9 to TRBJ2-1; D tentatively reads TRBD1 or TRBD2 (6 bases each). The germline V gene encodes CDR1 SEHNR and CDR2 FQNEAQ (reference sequence). This CDR3 region has 12 residues. V dropped 4 bases and J dropped 9 bases, with 10 bases sitting between them.

The sample holds a few counts of this clonotype. CDR3 nucleotide sequence: TGTGCCAGCTATGTGGCCACTGAAGCTTTCTTT. Protein product: CASYVATEAFF. The chain joins TRBV12-3 or TRBV12-4 to TRBJ1-1; D uncertain. This CDR3 contains 11 residues. Trimming stripped 8 bases from V and 4 bases from J, with 8 bases between.

Many counts were recorded for this clonotype. This clone may be a read error of a much larger clone one base away. The chain couples TRBV20-1 to TRBJ2-5; D is unresolved. The CDR3 length is 12 residues. Germline CDR1 is DFQATT and CDR2 is SNEGSKA (reference sequence). V was trimmed by 1 base and J by 11 bases, leaving 14 bases between them. CDR3 sequence reads: CSARVGTSEQYF. The CDR3 DNA reads TGCAGTGCTAGAGTAGGTACGAGTGAGCAGTACTTC.

Only a few counts were recorded for this clonotype. The chain recombines TRBV4-3 with TRBJ2-2; TRBD2 matches 7 bases. V shed 0 bases, J shed 8 bases, and the junction held 9 bases outside the gene matches. Germline V gene data show CDR1 as LGHNA and CDR2 as YSLEER. The CDR3 runs to 16 residues. In DNA form, the CDR3 reads TGCGCCAGCAGCCAAGATGGGAGGGGCGGGGGAGGGGAGCTGTTTTTT. Its translation is CASSQDGRGGGGELFF.

This clonotype was picked up many times. This rearrangement joins TRBV27 to TRBJ2-1, with TRBD1 matching 9 bases. Germline V lookup: CDR1 MNHEY, CDR2 SMNVEV (reference sequence). After removal of 6 bases from V and 10 bases from J, the junction contained 13 bases not matched to a gene. The CDR3 runs to 15 residues. This CDR3 reads CASRGTGLLYREQFF. Written as DNA, the CDR3 is TGTGCCAGCAGAGGGACAGGGCTCTTATACCGGGAGCAGTTCTTC.

Worth noting for this clonotype: This clone may be a read error of a much larger clone one base away. This chain uses TRBV20-1 with TRBJ2-7; D may be TRBD1 or TRBD2 (5 bases each). The J call is uncertain, as TRBJ2-5 better fits the DNA end. Germline loops: CDR1 DFQATT, CDR2 SNEGSKA (reference sequence). This CDR3 has 16 amino acids. The CDR3 sequence: CSATFALLVGEETQYF. The CDR3, as DNA: TGCAGTGCTACTTTCGCTTTACTAGTGGGGGAAGAGACCCAGTACTTC.

J is TRBJ1-3 and V is TRBV20-1; no clear D. Trimming stripped 5 bases from V and 3 bases from J, with 11 bases between. Germline CDR1 DFQATT, CDR2 SNEGSKA (reference sequence). The length of the CDR3 is 13 residues. CDR3 coding DNA: TGCAGTGCTCGTCCCGGCCTTGGAAACACCATATATTTT. Its translation is CSARPGLGNTIYF.

This clonotype was seen ten or more times. The gene calls are TRBV6-2 or TRBV6-3 and TRBJ2-1; perhaps TRBD1 as D (6 bases). The CDR3 is 13 residues long. Trimming removed 5 bases from V and 5 bases from J, with 10 bases in between. Germline CDR1 is MNHEY and CDR2 is SVGEGT. The CDR3 bases are TGTGCCAGCAGTCGGACAGCAAACAATGAGCAGTTCTTC. It encodes CASSRTANNEQFF.

This chain joins TRBV12-3 or TRBV12-4 and TRBJ1-2; D gene uncertain. The length of the CDR3 is 16 residues. V was trimmed by 3 bases and J by 0 bases, leaving 14 bases between them. The CDR3 DNA follows: TGTGCCAGCAGTTTTAGCTGGGGTACACCTAACTATGGCTACACCTTC. It codes for CASSFSWGTPNYGYTF.

Ten or more counts support this clonotype. CDR3 nucleotides: TGTGCCAGCAGTTACCCGGGCGGCCTTGGGTCACCCCTCCACTTT. It encodes CASSYPGGLGSPLHF. The chain joins TRBV7-2 to TRBJ1-6; D not certain. This CDR3 has 15 residues. Germline loops: CDR1 SGHTA, CDR2 FQGNSA. Trimming cost V 6 bases and J 10 bases, with 19 bases left between them. The full variable domain, with the rest looked up from reference TRBV7-2 and TRBJ1-6, is GAGVSQSPSNKVTEKGKDVELRCDPISGHTALYWYRQSLGQGLEFLIYFQGNSAPDKSGLPSDRFSAERTGGSVSTLTIQRTQQEDSAVYLCASSYPGGLGSPLHFGNGTRLTVT.

This clonotype was detected many times. The rearrangement joins TRBV5-1 to TRBJ2-5, with D unresolved. V gave up 1 base and J gave up 5 bases, with 6 bases separating them. The CDR3 sequence is 12 residues long. Germline-derived CDR1 and CDR2 are SGHRS and YFSETQ. The CDR3 region is CASSLKPETQYF. Written as DNA, the CDR3 is TGCGCCAGCAGCTTGAAGCCGGAGACCCAGTACTTC.

The chain links TRBV18 to TRBJ2-1, with 9 bases aligning to TRBD2. Germline loops: CDR1 KGHSH, CDR2 LQKENI. The trim removed 6 bases at V and 5 bases at J, leaving 8 bases unmatched. This CDR3 comprises 15 residues. The CDR3 region is CASSLAGTTNNEQFF. CDR3 sequence (DNA): TGTGCCAGCTCCCTAGCGGGGACCACGAACAATGAGCAGTTCTTC.

V gene TRBV7-2 combines with J gene TRBJ2-1; D could derive from TRBD1 or TRBD2 (7 bases each). V was trimmed by 5 bases and J by 3 bases, leaving 17 bases between them. The CDR3 sequence is 16 residues long. Germline assignment: CDR1 SGHTA and CDR2 FQGNSA. CDR3 amino acids: CASSPMAGGGYNEQFF. Written as DNA, the CDR3 is TGTGCCAGCAGCCCCATGGCAGGGGGGGGCTACAATGAGCAGTTCTTC.

This clonotype was found many times. V and J are TRBV4-3 and TRBJ2-3; D remains ambiguous. Trimming stripped 1 base from V and 0 bases from J, with 17 bases between. Germline V gene sequence: CDR1 LGHNA, CDR2 YSLEER. CDR3 length equals 18 residues. The CDR3 loop reads CASSQGPAQQASTDTQYF. DNA for the CDR3: TGCGCCAGCAGCCAAGGCCCCGCGCAGCAGGCTAGCACAGATACGCAGTATTTT.

The CDR3 DNA is TGTGCCAGCAAGTCGGCAGGGGGCAATCAGCCCCAGCATTTT. It is translated as CASKSAGGNQPQHF. The J gene is TRBJ1-5, the V gene TRBV2, with a possible D match to TRBD1 (6 bases). V dropped 7 bases and J dropped 2 bases, with 12 bases sitting between them. The length of the CDR3 is 14 residues. Germline loops: CDR1 SNHLY, CDR2 FYNNEI.

This clonotype was observed at least ten times. V gene TRBV5-1 combines with J gene TRBJ2-1; 12 nucleotides align to TRBD1. In germline, CDR1 is SGHRS, CDR2 YFSETQ. The CDR3 is 15 residues long. Germline trimming cut 0 bases from V and 8 bases from J; bases unmatched to any gene: 3. The CDR3 coding sequence is TGCGCCAGCAGCTTGGACGGGACAGGGGGCGATGAGCAGTTCTTC. Translating it yields CASSLDGTGGDEQFF. The full variable domain, its missing parts supplied by reference TRBV5-1 and TRBJ2-1, is KAGVTQTPRYLIKTRGQQVTLSCSPISGHRSVSWYQQTPGQGLQFLFEYFSETQRNKGNFPGRFSGRQFSNSRSEMNVSTLELGDSALYLCASSLDGTGGDEQFFGPGTRLTVL.

The table lists this clonotype with many counts. The J gene is TRBJ2-7, the V gene TRBV7-2; possibly TRBD2 for D (5 bases). Germline CDR1 is SGHTA and CDR2 is FQGNSA. CDR3 length equals 15 residues. V dropped 5 bases and J dropped 0 bases, with 14 bases sitting between them. CDR3 sequence (DNA): TGTGCCAGCAGCGCAGACGGGGTTAACTCCTACGAGCAGTACTTC. This codes for CASSADGVNSYEQYF.

This sequence joins TRBV10-3 and TRBJ2-5; 8 bases fit TRBD1. Germline V gene lookup returns CDR1 ENHRY and CDR2 SYGVKD. The junction had 15 bases not matched to a gene; V was cut back by 7 bases and J by 11 bases. CDR3 length: 14 residues. The CDR3 DNA reads as TGTGCCATCACGGGGCAGGGGGCGTTCAATGAGCAGTACTTC. Protein: CAITGQGAFNEQYF.

V is TRBV2 and J is TRBJ2-7; D not resolved. The germline gives CDR1 SNHLY, CDR2 FYNNEI. Deletions cut 3 bases from V and 0 bases from J, with 9 bases between. This CDR3 has 14 amino acids. The CDR3 protein is CASSETMSSYEQYF. CDR3 DNA sequence: TGTGCCAGCAGTGAGACAATGAGCTCCTACGAGCAGTACTTC.

Remarks on this clonotype: This may arise from a read error, as a much more abundant clone is one base away. The gene calls are TRBV6-2 or TRBV6-3 and TRBJ1-2; D might be TRBD1 (5 bases). The CDR3 sequence is 13 residues long. V shed 6 bases and J shed 7 bases, with 15 bases lying between them. The V gene's germline CDR1 is MNHEY and CDR2 SVGEGT. CDR3 protein: CASSRIEGCGYTF. In DNA, the CDR3 is TGTGCCAGCAGCCGGATCGAGGGGTGTGGCTACACCTTC.

The sample holds many counts of this clonotype. The rearrangement uses TRBV5-1 and TRBJ2-1; 8 nucleotides match TRBD1. The CDR3 sequence is 15 residues long. The V segment lost 4 bases and the J segment 2 bases; nucleotides outside the gene matches: 5. From germline, CDR1 is SGHRS and CDR2 YFSETQ. The CDR3 protein is CASSPRDRPYNEQFF. For the CDR3, the DNA is TGCGCCAGCAGCCCCCGGGACAGGCCCTACAATGAGCAGTTCTTC.

The V and J genes are TRBV12-3 or TRBV12-4 and TRBJ1-1; possibly TRBD1 for D (5 bases). The CDR3 runs to 13 residues. The V and J ends lost 3 bases and 4 bases respectively, with 9 bases between them. CDR3 sequence reads: CASSFGGITEAFF. In DNA, the CDR3 is TGTGCCAGCAGTTTTGGGGGGATCACTGAAGCTTTCTTT.

To note about this clonotype: Compared with germline, one end of the junction differs, possibly owing to a read error. The V call is TRBV6-5, the J call TRBJ1-2, with 9 bases matching TRBD1. The CDR3 totals 14 residues. Germline V gene data show CDR1 as MNHEY and CDR2 as SVGAGI. The DNA of the CDR3 is TGTACCAGCGGCTCGGACAGGGGACAGAATGGCTACACCTTC. Translation: CTSGSDRGQNGYTF.